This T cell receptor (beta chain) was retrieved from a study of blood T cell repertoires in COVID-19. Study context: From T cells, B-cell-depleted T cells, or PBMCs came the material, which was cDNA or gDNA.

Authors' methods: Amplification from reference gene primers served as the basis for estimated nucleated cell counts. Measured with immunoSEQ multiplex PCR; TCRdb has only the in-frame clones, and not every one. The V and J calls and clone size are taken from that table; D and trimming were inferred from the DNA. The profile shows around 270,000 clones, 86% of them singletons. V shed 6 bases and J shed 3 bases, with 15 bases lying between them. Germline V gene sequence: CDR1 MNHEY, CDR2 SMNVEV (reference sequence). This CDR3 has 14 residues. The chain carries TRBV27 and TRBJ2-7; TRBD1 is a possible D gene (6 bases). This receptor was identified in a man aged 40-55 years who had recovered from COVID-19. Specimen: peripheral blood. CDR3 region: CASRGGLSYYEQYF. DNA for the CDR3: TGTGCCAGCAGAGGGGGTCTTAGCTACTACGAGCAGTACTTC.